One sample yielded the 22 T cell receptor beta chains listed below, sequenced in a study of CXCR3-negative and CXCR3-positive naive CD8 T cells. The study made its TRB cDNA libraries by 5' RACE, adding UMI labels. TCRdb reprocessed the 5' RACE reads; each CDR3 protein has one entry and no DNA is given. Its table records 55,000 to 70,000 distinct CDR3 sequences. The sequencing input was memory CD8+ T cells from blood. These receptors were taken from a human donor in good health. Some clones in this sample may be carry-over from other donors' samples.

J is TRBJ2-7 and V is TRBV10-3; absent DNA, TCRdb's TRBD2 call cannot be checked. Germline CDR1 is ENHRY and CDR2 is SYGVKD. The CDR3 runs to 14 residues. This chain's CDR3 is CAISGTSGSYEQYF.

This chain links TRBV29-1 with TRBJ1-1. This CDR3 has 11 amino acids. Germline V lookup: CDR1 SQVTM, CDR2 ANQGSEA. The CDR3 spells CSVEVGPEAFF.

CDR3 sequence: CSVDTGEDEKLFF. V usage is TRBV29-1 and J usage is TRBJ1-4. The CDR3 is 13 amino acids. CDR1 is SQVTM, CDR2 ANQGSEA, per germline.

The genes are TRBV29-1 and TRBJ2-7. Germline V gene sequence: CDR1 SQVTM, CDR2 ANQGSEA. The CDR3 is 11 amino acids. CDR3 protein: CSVSSSYEQYF.

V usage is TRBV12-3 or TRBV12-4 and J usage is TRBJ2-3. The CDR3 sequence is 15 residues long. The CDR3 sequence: CASSFGSTSTDTQYF.

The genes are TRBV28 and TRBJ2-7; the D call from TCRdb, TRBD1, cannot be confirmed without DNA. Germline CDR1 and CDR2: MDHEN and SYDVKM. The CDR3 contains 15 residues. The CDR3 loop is CASSPTGTGAYEQYF.

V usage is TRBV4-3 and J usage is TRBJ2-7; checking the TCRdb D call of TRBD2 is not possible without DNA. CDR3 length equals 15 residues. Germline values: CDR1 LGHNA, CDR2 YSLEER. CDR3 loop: CASSLGTSGTYEQYF.

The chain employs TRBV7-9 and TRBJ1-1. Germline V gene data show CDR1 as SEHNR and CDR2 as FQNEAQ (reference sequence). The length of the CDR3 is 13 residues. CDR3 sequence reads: CASSSIMNTEAFF.

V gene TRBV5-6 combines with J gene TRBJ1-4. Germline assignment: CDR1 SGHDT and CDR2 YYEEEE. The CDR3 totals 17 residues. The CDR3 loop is CASSLDPGRATNEKLFF.

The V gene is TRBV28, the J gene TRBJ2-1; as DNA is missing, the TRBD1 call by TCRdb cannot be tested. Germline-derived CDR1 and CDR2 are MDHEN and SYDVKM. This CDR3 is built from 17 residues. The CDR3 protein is CASSFFPSPRGINEQFF.

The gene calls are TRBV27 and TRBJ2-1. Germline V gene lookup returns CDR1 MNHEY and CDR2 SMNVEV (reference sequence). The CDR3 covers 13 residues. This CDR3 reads CASSLSQPAEQFF.

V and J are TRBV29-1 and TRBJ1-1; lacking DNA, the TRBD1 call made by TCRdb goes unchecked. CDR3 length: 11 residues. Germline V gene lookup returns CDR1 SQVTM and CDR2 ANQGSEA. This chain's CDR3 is CSAVRGPEAFF.

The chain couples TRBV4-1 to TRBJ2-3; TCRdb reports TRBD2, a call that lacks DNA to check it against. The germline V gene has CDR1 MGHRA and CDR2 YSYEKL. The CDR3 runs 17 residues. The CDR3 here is CASSQEAPGLAGDTQYF.

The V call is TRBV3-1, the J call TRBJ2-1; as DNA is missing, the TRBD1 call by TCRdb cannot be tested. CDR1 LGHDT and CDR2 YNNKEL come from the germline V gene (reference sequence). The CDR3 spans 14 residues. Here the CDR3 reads CASSQDLRGNEQFF.

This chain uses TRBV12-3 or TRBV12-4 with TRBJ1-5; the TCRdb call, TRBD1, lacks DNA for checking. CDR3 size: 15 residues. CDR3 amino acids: CASSPTGGGNQPQHF.

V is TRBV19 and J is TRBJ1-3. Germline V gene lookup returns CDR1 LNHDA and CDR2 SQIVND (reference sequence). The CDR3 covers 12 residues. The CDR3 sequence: CASLGSGNTIYF.

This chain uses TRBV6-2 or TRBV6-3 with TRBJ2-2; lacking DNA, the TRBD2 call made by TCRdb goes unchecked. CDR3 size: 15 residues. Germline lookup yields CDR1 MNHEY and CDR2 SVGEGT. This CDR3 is CASKGGQPDTGELFF.

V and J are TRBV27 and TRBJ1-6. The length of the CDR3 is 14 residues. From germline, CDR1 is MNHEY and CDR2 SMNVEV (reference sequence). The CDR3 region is CASSLLQDAAPLHF.

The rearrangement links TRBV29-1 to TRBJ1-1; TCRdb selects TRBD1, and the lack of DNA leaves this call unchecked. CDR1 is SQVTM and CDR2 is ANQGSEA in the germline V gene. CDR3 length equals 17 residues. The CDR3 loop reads CSVEHTMGGAVGTEAFF.

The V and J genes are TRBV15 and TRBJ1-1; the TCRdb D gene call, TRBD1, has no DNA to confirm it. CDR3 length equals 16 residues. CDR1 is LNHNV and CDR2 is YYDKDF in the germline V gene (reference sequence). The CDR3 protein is CATSRDPFRGWTEAFF.

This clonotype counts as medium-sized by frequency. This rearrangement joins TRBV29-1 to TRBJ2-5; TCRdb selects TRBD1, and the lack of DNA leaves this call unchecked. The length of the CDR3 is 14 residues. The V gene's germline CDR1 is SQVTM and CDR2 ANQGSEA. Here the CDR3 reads CSVEGQTYQETQYF.

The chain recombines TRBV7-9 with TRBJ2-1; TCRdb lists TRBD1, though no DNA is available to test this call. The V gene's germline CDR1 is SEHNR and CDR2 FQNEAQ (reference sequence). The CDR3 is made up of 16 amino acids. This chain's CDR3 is CASSSAGGRSYNEQFF.